The sequence of this T cell receptor (beta chain) was determined in a study of CD8 T cells in ankylosing spondylitis. Findings and caveats of the study: Reportedly, matched ankylosing spondylitis synovial fluid was significantly enriched for disease-linked clones. A motif in TCR beta, a set of eight highly homologous variants, appeared characteristic of ankylosing spondylitis blood.

To note about this clonotype: Antigen specificity is unknown. A read error is possible here, since a much larger clone lies one base away. The conserved phenylalanine or tryptophan normally closing the CDR3 is absent here, so this likely arose from a read error.

TCRdb itself ran the 5' RACE reads through MiXCR, one entry per CDR3 protein. The sample records 450,000 to 550,000 distinct CDR3 sequences, roughly 5.3% being singletons. This CDR3 has 11 residues. Per the germline V gene, CDR1 is MNHEY and CDR2 is SVGEGT. The germline V and J ends were trimmed by 6 bases and 3 bases, with 5 bases remaining between them. The chain has TRBV6-2 or TRBV6-3 and TRBJ1-2, with D unclear. The sequenced material came from blood, either unsorted or a sorted T cell fraction (not recorded which). The receptor comes from a male donor with ankylosing spondylitis. The CDR3 loop is CASSEYYGYTI. CDR3 bases: TGTGCCAGCAGCGAATACTATGGCTACACCATC.